The next 14 T cell receptor beta chains were all read from a single sample in a study of identical twins. TCRdb independently ran MiXCR on the 5' RACE reads; one entry per CDR3 protein. This sample has around 370,000 distinct CDR3 sequences; approximately 8.8% occur once, and the top ten carry over 7%. The sample comprised naive T cells sorted from blood. The origin of the receptors is a woman in her 50s in good health.

This clonotype has a count of ten or more. The chain uses TRBV29-1 and TRBJ1-4; no reliable D call. V lost 4 bases, J lost 6 bases, and 12 bases lay in between. CDR1 is SQVTM, CDR2 ANQGSEA, per germline. CDR3 size: 13 residues. The CDR3, as DNA: TGCAGCGTTGTCACAGAAGACCATGAAAAACTGTTTTTT. Residues: CSVVTEDHEKLFF.

The table lists this clonotype with a few counts. This chain links TRBV3-1 with TRBJ2-2; D not resolved. Germline-derived CDR1 and CDR2 are LGHDT and YNNKEL (reference sequence). Between the trimmed V and J ends, which lost 2 bases and 1 base, there was a span of 8 bases. The CDR3 length is 15 residues. The CDR3 protein is CASSQPLLNTGELFF. CDR3 DNA sequence: TGTGCCAGCAGCCAACCCCTACTGAACACCGGGGAGCTGTTTTTT.

This chain connects TRBV7-8 to TRBJ2-1, with 8 bases matching TRBD2. The germline V gene encodes CDR1 SGHVS and CDR2 FQNEAQ. With 1 base clipped from V and 5 bases from J, the junction kept 7 bases outside the gene matches. The CDR3 covers 16 residues. This chain's CDR3 is CASSLVWTSSHNEQFF. CDR3 sequence (DNA): TGTGCCAGCAGCTTAGTATGGACTAGCAGCCACAATGAGCAGTTCTTC.

A few counts support this clonotype. The gene calls are TRBV6-5 and TRBJ2-5; no firm D call. The V end lost 3 bases, the J end lost 2 bases, and 10 bases lay between the germline ends. Germline CDR1 reads MNHEY; CDR2 reads SVGAGI. The CDR3 is made up of 14 amino acids. The CDR3 spells CASSYSVQQETQYF. The CDR3 coding sequence is TGTGCCAGCAGTTATTCGGTTCAGCAAGAGACCCAGTACTTC.

This clonotype was seen more than once but under ten times. The V and J genes are TRBV2 and TRBJ2-1; 9 nucleotides agree with TRBD2. The CDR3 has 18 residues. V shed 0 bases, J shed 10 bases, and the junction held 16 bases outside the gene matches. CDR1 and CDR2 (germline): SNHLY, FYNNEI. The CDR3 nucleotides read TGTGCCAGCAGTGAAGCGCTTCGTTGGGCTAGCGGGAATCAGGAGCAGTTCTTC. Its translation: CASSEALRWASGNQEQFF. Drawing the rest from reference TRBV2 and TRBJ2-1, the complete variable domain is EPEVTQTPSHQVTQMGQEVILRCVPISNHLYFYWYRQILGQKVEFLVSFYNNEISEKSEIFDDQFSVERPDGSNFTLKIRSTKLEDSAMYFCASSEALRWASGNQEQFFGPGTRLTVL.

This clonotype has a handful of counts. This chain uses TRBV20-1 with TRBJ2-1; 7 bases agree with TRBD2. J was trimmed by 4 bases and V by 6 bases; bases with no gene match: 9. The CDR3 covers 14 residues. Germline V gene sequence: CDR1 DFQATT, CDR2 SNEGSKA (reference sequence). Written as DNA, the CDR3 is TGCAGTGCACCCCCAGCGGGACTATACAATGAGCAGTTCTTC. Translating it yields CSAPPAGLYNEQFF.

This clonotype was observed at least ten times. The chain uses TRBV5-1 and TRBJ2-1; TRBD1 matches at 10 bases. Per germline, CDR1 SGHRS and CDR2 YFSETQ. J lost 9 bases, V lost 0 bases, and 6 bases had no gene match. CDR3 length: 15 residues. In DNA form, the CDR3 reads TGCGCCAGCAGCTTGGGAGGACAGGGGGTTGGTGAGCAGTTCTTC. Its protein is CASSLGGQGVGEQFF.

The V call is TRBV29-1, the J call TRBJ2-1, with unresolved D. CDR1 is SQVTM, CDR2 ANQGSEA, per germline. V was clipped by 3 bases and J by 7 bases, with 16 bases between them. This CDR3 is 14 amino acids long. CDR3 sequence reads: CSVEGDPSSNEQFF. The CDR3 DNA sequence: TGCAGCGTTGAGGGTGACCCCTCTTCGAATGAGCAGTTCTTC.

Concerning this clonotype: A much larger clone lies a single base off, so this may be a read error. The chain couples TRBV12-3 or TRBV12-4 to TRBJ2-7; perhaps TRBD1 as D (6 bases). CDR3 length: 13 residues. V was clipped by 5 bases and J by 2 bases, with 10 bases between them. CDR3 residues: CASSTGHPYEQYF. DNA for the CDR3: TGTGCCAGCAGTACGGGACATCCCTACGAGCAGTACTTC.

This clonotype was seen a handful of times. The chain couples TRBV4-1 to TRBJ2-1; 12 nucleotides align to TRBD2. V lost 4 bases, J lost 3 bases, and 10 bases stayed unmatched. Germline V gene data show CDR1 as MGHRA and CDR2 as YSYEKL. This CDR3 has 18 residues. The CDR3 region has the DNA TGCGCCAGCAGCCCCTCCCTAGCGGGAGGGGGTTACTACAATGAGCAGTTCTTC. Its protein product is CASSPSLAGGGYYNEQFF.

The genes are TRBV2 and TRBJ1-2; possible D gene TRBD1, 6 bases. The CDR3 covers 11 residues. With 5 bases removed from V and 8 bases from J, the gap between germline ends came to 9 bases. Germline lookup yields CDR1 SNHLY and CDR2 FYNNEI. CDR3 region: CASSPDSGYTF. CDR3 nucleotide sequence: TGTGCCAGCAGTCCGGACAGCGGCTACACCTTC.

V gene TRBV27 combines with J gene TRBJ2-1, with TRBD2 identical over 9 bases. Germline V gene data show CDR1 as MNHEY and CDR2 as SMNVEV (reference sequence). CDR3 length: 19 residues. The V segment lost 2 bases and the J segment 0 bases; nucleotides outside the gene matches: 11. The CDR3 sequence is CASSLISGSSFSSYNEQFF. CDR3 bases: TGTGCCAGCAGTTTAATTAGCGGGAGTTCCTTTAGCTCCTACAATGAGCAGTTCTTC.

The rearrangement uses TRBV2 and TRBJ1-4, with D unclear. The CDR3 covers 13 residues. V lost 3 bases and J 9 bases, leaving 11 bases between the germline ends. CDR1 is SNHLY and CDR2 is FYNNEI in the germline V gene. Here the CDR3 reads CASSDRTQQKLFF. CDR3 nucleotide sequence: TGTGCCAGCAGTGACAGGACCCAACAAAAACTGTTTTTT.

This clonotype was counted many times. The V and J genes are TRBV6-5 and TRBJ2-3; D not resolved. Germline loops: CDR1 MNHEY, CDR2 SVGAGI. CDR3 length: 12 amino acids. V lost 10 bases to trimming and J lost 5 bases, with 13 bases between them. CDR3 sequence reads: CAISSGGDTQYF. As DNA, the CDR3 is TGTGCCATCTCCTCAGGTGGAGATACGCAGTATTTT.